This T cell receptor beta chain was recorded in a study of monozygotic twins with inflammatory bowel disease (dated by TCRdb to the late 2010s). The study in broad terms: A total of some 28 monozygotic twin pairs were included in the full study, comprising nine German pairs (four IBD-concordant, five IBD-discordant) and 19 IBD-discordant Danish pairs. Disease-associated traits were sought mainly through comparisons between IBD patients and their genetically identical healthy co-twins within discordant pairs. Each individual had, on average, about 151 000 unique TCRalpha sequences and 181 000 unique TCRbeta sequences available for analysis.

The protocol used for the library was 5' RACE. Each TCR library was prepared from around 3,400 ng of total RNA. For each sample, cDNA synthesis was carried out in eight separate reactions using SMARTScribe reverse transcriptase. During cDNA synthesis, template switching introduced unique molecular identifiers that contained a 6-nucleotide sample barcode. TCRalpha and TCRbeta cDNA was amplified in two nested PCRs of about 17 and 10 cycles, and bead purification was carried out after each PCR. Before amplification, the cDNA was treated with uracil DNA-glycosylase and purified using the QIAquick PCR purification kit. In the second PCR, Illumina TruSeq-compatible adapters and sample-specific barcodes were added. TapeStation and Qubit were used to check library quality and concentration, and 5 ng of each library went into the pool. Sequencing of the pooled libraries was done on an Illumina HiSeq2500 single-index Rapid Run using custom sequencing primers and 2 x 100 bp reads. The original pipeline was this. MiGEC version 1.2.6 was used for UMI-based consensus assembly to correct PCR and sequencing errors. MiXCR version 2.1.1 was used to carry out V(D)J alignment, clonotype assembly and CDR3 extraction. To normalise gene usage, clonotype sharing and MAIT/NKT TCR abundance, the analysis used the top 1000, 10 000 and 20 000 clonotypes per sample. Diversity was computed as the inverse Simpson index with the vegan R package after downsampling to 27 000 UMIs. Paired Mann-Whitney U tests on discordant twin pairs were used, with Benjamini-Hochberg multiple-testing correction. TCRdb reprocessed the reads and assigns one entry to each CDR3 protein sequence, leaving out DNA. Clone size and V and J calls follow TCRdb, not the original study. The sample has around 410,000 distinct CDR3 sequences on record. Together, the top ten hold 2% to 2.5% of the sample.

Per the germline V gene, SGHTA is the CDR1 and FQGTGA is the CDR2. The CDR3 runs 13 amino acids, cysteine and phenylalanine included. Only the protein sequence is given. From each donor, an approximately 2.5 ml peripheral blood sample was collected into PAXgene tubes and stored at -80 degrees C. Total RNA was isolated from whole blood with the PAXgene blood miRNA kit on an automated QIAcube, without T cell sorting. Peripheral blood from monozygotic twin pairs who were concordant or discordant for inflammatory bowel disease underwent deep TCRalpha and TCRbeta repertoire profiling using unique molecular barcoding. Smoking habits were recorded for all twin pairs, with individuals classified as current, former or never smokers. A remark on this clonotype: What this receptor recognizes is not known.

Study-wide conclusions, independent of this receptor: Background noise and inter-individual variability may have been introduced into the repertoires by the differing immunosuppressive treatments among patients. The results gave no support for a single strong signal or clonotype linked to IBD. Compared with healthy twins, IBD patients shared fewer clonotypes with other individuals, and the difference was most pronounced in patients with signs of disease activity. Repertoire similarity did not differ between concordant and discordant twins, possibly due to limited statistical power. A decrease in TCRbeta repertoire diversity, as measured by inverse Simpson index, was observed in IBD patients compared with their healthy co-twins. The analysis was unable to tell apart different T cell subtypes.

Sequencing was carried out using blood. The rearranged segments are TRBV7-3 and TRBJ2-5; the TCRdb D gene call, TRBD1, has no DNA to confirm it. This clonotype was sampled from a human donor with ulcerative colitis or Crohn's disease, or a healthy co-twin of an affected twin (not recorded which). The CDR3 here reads CASSKGPQETQYF.